This passage covers 8 T cell receptor beta chains from one sample sequenced in a study of blood T cell repertoires in COVID-19. TCRdb's table, derived via immunoSEQ multiplex PCR, lists solely in-frame clones and lacks some. The sample includes roughly 500,000 clones, 88% of them seen just once. The source material was PBMCs or T cells enriched from blood (not recorded which). The receptors here all came from a woman in her forties who had recovered from COVID-19.

This CDR3 reads CASSGDRPNEKLFF. The CDR3 DNA sequence: TGTGCCAGCAGCGGTGACAGACCGAATGAAAAACTGTTTTTT. This chain uses TRBV9 with TRBJ1-4; a weak D match, TRBD1 (5 bases). The V and J ends lost 3 bases and 5 bases respectively, with 11 bases between them. This CDR3 comprises 14 residues. Germline loops: CDR1 SGDLS, CDR2 YYNGEE.

The chain has TRBV7-8 and TRBJ2-1; possibly TRBD2 for D (6 bases). CDR1 and CDR2 from the germline V gene are SGHVS and FQNEAQ. Trimming removed 5 bases from V and 6 bases from J, with 17 bases in between. The CDR3 is 15 residues long. The CDR3 nucleotides are TGTGCCAGCAGCCCTCTCCGCCTAGCGACCAATGAGCAGTTCTTC. It translates to CASSPLRLATNEQFF.

This chain uses TRBV2 with TRBJ1-2; D unclear. Germline CDR1 SNHLY, CDR2 FYNNEI. V was clipped by 2 bases and J by 3 bases, with 16 bases between them. The CDR3 is 16 residues long. The DNA for the CDR3 is TGTGCCAGCAGTGAATATTCAGGCCACAACTACTATGGCTACACCTTC. Encoded protein: CASSEYSGHNYYGYTF.

The rearrangement uses TRBV5-1 and TRBJ1-1; TRBD1 matches 9 bases. This CDR3 region has 15 residues. Trimming at V came to 1 base and at J to 6 bases, leaving 7 bases not matched to a gene. CDR1 and CDR2 (germline): SGHRS, YFSETQ. CDR3 sequence reads: CASSLNGQGTAEAFF. The CDR3 nucleotides are TGCGCCAGCAGCTTGAACGGACAGGGGACCGCTGAAGCTTTCTTT.

The rearrangement joins TRBV21-1 to TRBJ1-5; TRBD1 was called by the table and not checked on the DNA. TRBV21-1 is reported as a pseudogene. CDR3 size: 16 residues. The CDR3 nucleotides are TGTGCCAGCAGCGCCGAACCTAGGGGAAAACATCAGCCCCAGCATTTT. Amino acids: CASSAEPRGKHQPQHF.

This chain links TRBV14 with TRBJ2-1, with TRBD2 matching 8 bases. Germline values: CDR1 SGHDN, CDR2 FVKESK. CDR3 size: 19 residues. V lost 0 bases and J lost 2; bases outside the gene matches: 12. The CDR3 loop reads CASSQDLRLSGTAYNEQFF. CDR3 DNA sequence: TGTGCCAGCAGCCAAGATTTGAGGCTTAGCGGGACTGCCTACAATGAGCAGTTCTTC.

The rearrangement joins TRBV3-1 (or the pseudogene TRBV3-2) to TRBJ2-1; 14 bases agree with TRBD2. This CDR3 contains 19 residues. V gave up 4 bases and J gave up 4 bases; unmatched junction bases: 12. Germline lookup yields CDR1 LGHDT and CDR2 YNNKEL (reference sequence). CDR3: CASSPGLAGGTVPYNEQFF. The DNA of the CDR3 is TGTGCCAGCAGCCCCGGACTAGCGGGAGGCACGGTCCCTTACAATGAGCAGTTCTTC.

The chain joins TRBV10-3 to TRBJ1-1, with 8 bases aligning to TRBD1. Germline values: CDR1 ENHRY, CDR2 SYGVKD. The V gene end was trimmed by 10 bases and the J gene end by 1 base; junction bases not matched to a gene: 5. This CDR3 spans 13 amino acids. The chain's CDR3 is CATQDRENTEAFF. CDR3 coding DNA: TGTGCCACACAGGACAGGGAGAACACTGAAGCTTTCTTT.